These T cell receptor beta chains were read from a single sample in a study of blood T cell repertoires in COVID-19. The protocol was immunoSEQ multiplex PCR, while the TCRdb copy is restricted to in-frame clones and leaves out a portion. The profile shows around 180,000 clones, 89% of them singletons. The sequencing sample was made of PBMCs or T cells enriched from blood (not recorded which). The receptors derive from a woman aged 40 to 50 with acute COVID-19. CDR3s include the opening cysteine and the closing phenylalanine or tryptophan. Each record gives: CDR3 protein, J gene, V gene.

CDR3aa: CASSSQGTGTNEQFF
j_gene: TRBJ2-1
v_gene: TRBV5-1

CDR3aa: CASSGGSGGRSNQPQHF
j_gene: TRBJ1-5
v_gene: TRBV6-1

CDR3aa: CASSLETGGFSEQFF
j_gene: TRBJ2-1
v_gene: TRBV11-2

CDR3aa: CASSQQYQGVPNTGELFF
j_gene: TRBJ2-2
v_gene: TRBV4-3

CDR3aa: CASSSQGTYYGYTF
j_gene: TRBJ1-2
v_gene: TRBV28

CDR3aa: CASSEYGTGSYNSPLHF
j_gene: TRBJ1-6
v_gene: TRBV6-1

CDR3aa: CASSSKGISYEQYF
j_gene: TRBJ2-7
v_gene: TRBV13

CDR3aa: CATAGSSYNSPLHF
j_gene: TRBJ1-6
v_gene: TRBV28

CDR3aa: CASSLLQGTGELFF
j_gene: TRBJ2-2
v_gene: TRBV11-2

CDR3aa: CASSQETEVLSNQPQHF
j_gene: TRBJ1-5
v_gene: TRBV4-1

CDR3aa: CSVGQGQGPQHF
j_gene: TRBJ1-5
v_gene: TRBV29-1